This T cell receptor beta chain originates from a study of T-cell reconstitution after alpha-beta-depleted transplantation in children. Unique molecular identifiers were incorporated into the prepared TCRbeta library. In TCRdb, the PCR reads were re-called with MiXCR into one record per CDR3 protein. The repertoire holds 450,000 to 700,000 distinct CDR3 sequences, 25% to 30% seen once, with approximately 39% in the top ten. Overall study findings and caveats: Diversity of TCRbeta at day 60 was high in some patients, arising from surviving recipient T cells and thymic progenitors. Several hundred expanded graft clones reportedly gave rise to the alpha-beta T cells present about two months after transplant. Newly generated T cells supplied most T-cell counts and diversity one year post-transplant.

This clonotype was observed a few times. What it binds is not known. This clonotype originated in a boy under two years old with Wiskott-Aldrich syndrome, due to receive a stem cell transplant. Sequenced here: PBMCs, sampled before TCRalphabeta/CD19-depleted stem cell transplant.

The CDR3 spells CASSTFRDEQFF. For the CDR3, the DNA is TGTGCCAGCAGTACCTTCCGGGATGAGCAGTTCTTC. The chain recombines TRBV28 with TRBJ2-1; D not resolved. Germline CDR1 reads MDHEN; CDR2 reads SYDVKM. Trimming left V 5 bases short and J 8 bases short, with 10 bases between. CDR3 length: 12 amino acids.